What follows is one T cell receptor (beta chain) and its context. Its antigen is currently unknown. Trimming pared 2 bases from V and 2 bases from J, leaving 14 bases between. Germline CDR1 and CDR2: SGHRS and YFSETQ. CDR3 length equals 15 residues. This record comes from a study of T cell responses to AZD1222 COVID-19 vaccine. Study-wide context: Second-dose groups at about 4 or about 12 weeks were pooled.

The protocol was immunoSEQ multiplex PCR, while the TCRdb copy is restricted to in-frame clones and leaves out a portion. The table records 90,000 to 120,000 clones, 75% to 90% of them present only once. Study results and caveats: Vaccine-associated CD4 TCRs ranged over spike, dominating at 160-218 and 743-854. There were mostly white British donors and more females than males, and clonal diversity was possibly underestimated. Only 5 or 6 people who got AZD1222 tested seropositive at baseline.

Sequences were derived from peripheral blood, sampled on day 0 of AZD1222 vaccination. The rearrangement uses TRBV5-1 and TRBJ2-7; TRBD1 is a possible D gene (6 bases). The TCR comes from an adult in good health. The CDR3, as DNA: TGCGCCAGCAGCTTTTCCCCAGGGGATCCCTACGAGCAGTACTTC. Translation gives CASSFSPGDPYEQYF.